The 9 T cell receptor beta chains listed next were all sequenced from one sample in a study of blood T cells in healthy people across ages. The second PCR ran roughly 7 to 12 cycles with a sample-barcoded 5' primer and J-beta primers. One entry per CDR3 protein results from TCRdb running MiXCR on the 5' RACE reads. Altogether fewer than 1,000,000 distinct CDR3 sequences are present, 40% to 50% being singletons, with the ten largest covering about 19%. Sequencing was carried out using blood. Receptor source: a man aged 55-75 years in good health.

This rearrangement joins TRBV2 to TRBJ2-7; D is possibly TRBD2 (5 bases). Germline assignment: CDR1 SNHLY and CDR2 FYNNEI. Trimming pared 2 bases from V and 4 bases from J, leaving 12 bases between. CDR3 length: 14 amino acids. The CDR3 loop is CASSERGSLYEQYF. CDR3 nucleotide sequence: TGTGCCAGCAGTGAACGAGGGAGCTTGTACGAGCAGTACTTC.

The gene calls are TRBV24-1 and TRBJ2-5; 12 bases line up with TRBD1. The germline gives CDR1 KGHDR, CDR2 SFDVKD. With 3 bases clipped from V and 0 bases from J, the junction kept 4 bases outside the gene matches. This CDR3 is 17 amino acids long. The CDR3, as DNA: TGTGCCACCAGTGATCGCCGGGACAGGGGGCACCAAGAGACCCAGTACTTC. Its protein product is CATSDRRDRGHQETQYF.

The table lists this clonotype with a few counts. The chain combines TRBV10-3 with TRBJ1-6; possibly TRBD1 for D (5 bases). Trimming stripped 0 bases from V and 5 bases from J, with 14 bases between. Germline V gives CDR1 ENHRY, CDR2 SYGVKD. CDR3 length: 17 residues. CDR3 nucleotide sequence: TGTGCCATCAGTGAGTCGATAAAGGGGCTGGATAATTCACCCCTCCACTTT. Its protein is CAISESIKGLDNSPLHF.

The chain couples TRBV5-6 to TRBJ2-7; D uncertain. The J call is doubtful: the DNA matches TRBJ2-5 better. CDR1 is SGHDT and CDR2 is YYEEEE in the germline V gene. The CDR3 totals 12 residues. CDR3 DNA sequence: TGTGCCAGCAGCTTCGCTTCCGGGACCCAGTACTTC. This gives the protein CASSFASGTQYF.

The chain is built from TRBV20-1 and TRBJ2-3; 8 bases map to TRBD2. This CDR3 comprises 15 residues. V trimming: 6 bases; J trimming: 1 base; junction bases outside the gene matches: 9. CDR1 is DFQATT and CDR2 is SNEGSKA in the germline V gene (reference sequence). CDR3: CSAPRRAGGTDTQYF. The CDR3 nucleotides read TGCAGTGCCCCAAGGCGAGCGGGGGGCACAGATACGCAGTATTTT.

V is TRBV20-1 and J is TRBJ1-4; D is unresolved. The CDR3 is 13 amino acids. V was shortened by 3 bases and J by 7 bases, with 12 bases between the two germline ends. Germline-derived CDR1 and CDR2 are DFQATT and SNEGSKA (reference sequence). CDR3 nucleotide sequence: TGCAGTGCTAGTGTAATGGGTGGTGAAAAACTGTTTTTT. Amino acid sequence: CSASVMGGEKLFF.

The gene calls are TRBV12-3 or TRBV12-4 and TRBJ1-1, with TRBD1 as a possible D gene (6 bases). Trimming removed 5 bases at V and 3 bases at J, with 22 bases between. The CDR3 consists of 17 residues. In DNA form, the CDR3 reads TGTGCCAGCAGTCCCGAATCTCCGGCAGGGGAGGACACTGAAGCTTTCTTT. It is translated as CASSPESPAGEDTEAFF.

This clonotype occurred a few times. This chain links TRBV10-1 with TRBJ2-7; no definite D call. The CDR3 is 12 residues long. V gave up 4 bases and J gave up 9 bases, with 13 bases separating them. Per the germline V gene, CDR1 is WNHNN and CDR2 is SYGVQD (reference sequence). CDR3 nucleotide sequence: TGCGCCAGCAGTGGCCCGGGTGGCTTGCAGTACTTC. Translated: CASSGPGGLQYF.

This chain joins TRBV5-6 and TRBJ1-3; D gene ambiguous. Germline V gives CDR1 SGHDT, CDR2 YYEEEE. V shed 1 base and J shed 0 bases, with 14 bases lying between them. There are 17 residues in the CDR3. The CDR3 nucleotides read TGTGCCAGCAGCTTGCATGTCTCCGGAAGCTCTGGAAACACCATATATTTT. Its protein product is CASSLHVSGSSGNTIYF.